The 20 T cell receptor beta chains below all came from one sample that was sequenced in a study of beta chain features in type 1 diabetes. The isolated RNA, all of it, was reverse transcribed, so expressed TCRB transcripts were what got sequenced. This table comes from immunoSEQ multiplex PCR, and its TCRdb copy is limited to in-frame clones, with some not included. The sample gives 600,000 or so clones, over 12% of which show up once; nearly 0.04% is in the top ten. Their target antigens are unknown. General study results and limits: Across all four CD4+ subsets, people with type 1 diabetes showed modestly shorter TCRB CDR3s.

The sequenced sample consisted of naive CD4+ T cells from blood. Source of these receptors: a young man with type 1 diabetes.

This chain links TRBV7-2 with TRBJ1-5; 8 positions match TRBD1. The V gene's germline CDR1 is SGHTA and CDR2 FQGNSA. The CDR3 covers 15 residues. V shed 5 bases and J 3 bases; nucleotides not matched to a gene: 6. The CDR3 reads CASSQGQGNNQPQHF. CDR3 nucleotide sequence: TGTGCCAGCAGCCAAGGACAGGGTAACAATCAGCCCCAGCATTTT.

The V gene is TRBV5-1, the J gene TRBJ2-1; TRBD1 might be the D (5 bases). Trimming removed 9 bases from V and 3 bases from J, with 10 bases in between. Germline V lookup: CDR1 SGHRS, CDR2 YFSETQ. The CDR3 spans 12 residues. The CDR3 bases are TGCGCCACCAGAGACAGCTACAATGAGCAGTTCTTC. This codes for CATRDSYNEQFF. The full variable domain, completed using reference TRBV5-1 and TRBJ2-1, is KAGVTQTPRYLIKTRGQQVTLSCSPISGHRSVSWYQQTPGQGLQFLFEYFSETQRNKGNFPGRFSGRQFSNSRSEMNVSTLELGDSALYLCATRDSYNEQFFGPGTRLTVL.

The chain employs TRBV30 and TRBJ1-1; D gene unclear. Germline V lookup: CDR1 GTSNPN, CDR2 SVGIG (reference sequence). V was cut by 7 bases and J by 0 bases, with 9 bases left in between. This CDR3 region has 12 residues. The DNA of the CDR3 is TGTGCCTCGCGACAAGTGAACACTGAAGCTTTCTTT. Translated: CASRQVNTEAFF.

This clone appeared a few times. The rearrangement joins TRBV30 to TRBJ1-1; no clear D gene. V lost 1 base to trimming and J lost 2 bases, with 14 bases between them. CDR1 is GTSNPN, CDR2 SVGIG, per germline (reference sequence). This CDR3 spans 15 amino acids. The CDR3 reads CAWSDQQWGNTEAFF. The CDR3 region has the DNA TGTGCCTGGAGTGATCAGCAATGGGGAAACACTGAAGCTTTCTTT.

This clone was detected only a few times. The chain couples TRBV28 to TRBJ2-7; 10 bases align to TRBD2. CDR1 and CDR2 from the germline V gene are MDHEN and SYDVKM. The V gene end was trimmed by 6 bases and the J gene end by 0 bases; junction bases not matched to a gene: 5. The CDR3 runs 15 residues. In DNA, the CDR3 is TGTGCCAGCAGCTATCTAGCGGGGGCCTCCTACGAGCAGTACTTC. Its translation: CASSYLAGASYEQYF.

This clone was detected a few times. The chain carries TRBV7-9 and TRBJ2-7, with 11 bases identical to TRBD1. The CDR3 length is 14 residues. V lost 5 bases to trimming and J lost 3 bases; unmatched junction nucleotides: 3. From germline, CDR1 is SEHNR and CDR2 FQNEAQ (reference sequence). CDR3 in DNA: TGTGCCAGCAGCCCAGGGACAGGGGGCTACGAGCAGTACTTC. As protein: CASSPGTGGYEQYF.

The rearrangement joins TRBV30 to TRBJ1-6; a weak D match, TRBD1 (5 bases). This CDR3 is built from 14 residues. Trimming left V 0 bases short and J 7 bases short, with 10 bases between. The germline V gene encodes CDR1 GTSNPN and CDR2 SVGIG (reference sequence). CDR3 loop: CAWSVGDSNSPLHF. In DNA form, the CDR3 reads TGTGCCTGGAGTGTAGGGGATTCGAATTCACCCCTCCACTTT.

This chain uses TRBV7-9 with TRBJ1-2, with D possibly being TRBD1 (6 bases). The CDR3 totals 13 residues. The germline gives CDR1 SEHNR, CDR2 FQNEAQ (reference sequence). The V and J ends lost 5 bases and 4 bases respectively, with 11 bases between them. The CDR3 reads CASSNRDRYGYTF. CDR3 DNA: TGTGCCAGCAGCAACAGGGATCGCTATGGCTACACCTTC.

The chain joins TRBV5-1 to TRBJ1-1, with D unresolved. Trimming shortened V by 0 bases and J by 0 bases, and 9 bases separated the two germline ends. The germline V gene has CDR1 SGHRS and CDR2 YFSETQ. The CDR3 contains 15 residues. The CDR3 is CASSLGDLLNTEAFF. The DNA of the CDR3 is TGCGCCAGCAGCTTGGGTGATCTCCTGAACACTGAAGCTTTCTTT.

This chain joins TRBV30 and TRBJ1-2; TRBD1 is a possible D gene (6 bases). The CDR3 runs 14 residues. Trimming removed 4 bases from V and 0 bases from J, with 12 bases in between. Germline CDR1 is GTSNPN and CDR2 is SVGIG (reference sequence). The CDR3 spells CAWTNRDANYGYTF. DNA for the CDR3: TGTGCCTGGACCAACAGGGATGCTAACTATGGCTACACCTTC.

This clone has a handful of counts. The chain uses TRBV9 and TRBJ2-1; the match to TRBD2 covers 7 bases. The CDR3 has 13 amino acids. J was trimmed by 8 bases and V by 2 bases; bases with no gene match: 4. CDR1 and CDR2 (germline): SGDLS, YYNGEE. CDR3 in amino acids: CASSVKGRDEQFF. CDR3 nucleotide sequence: TGTGCCAGCAGCGTTAAAGGGAGGGATGAGCAGTTCTTC.

V usage is TRBV6-5 and J usage is TRBJ2-5; D not certain. The ends were cut back, 8 bases at V and 5 bases at J, with 15 bases in the middle. The CDR3 sequence is 13 residues long. Germline V gives CDR1 MNHEY, CDR2 SVGAGI. The CDR3 here is CASLSSSLETQYF. CDR3 in DNA: TGTGCCAGCCTATCTTCTTCTCTGGAGACCCAGTACTTC.

This clone turned up a few times. Within the sample, other DNA sequences also encode this same CDR3. This chain connects TRBV30 to TRBJ1-2; 7 nucleotides match TRBD1. This CDR3 is 13 amino acids long. Germline values: CDR1 GTSNPN, CDR2 SVGIG (reference sequence). J was trimmed by 1 base and V by 2 bases; bases with no gene match: 1. CDR3 loop: CAWSTGVNYGYTF. DNA of the CDR3: TGTGCCTGGAGTACAGGGGTTAACTATGGCTACACCTTC.

V gene TRBV29-1 combines with J gene TRBJ1-4, with D hard to call. The V and J ends lost 6 bases and 0 bases respectively, with 11 bases between them. Germline loops: CDR1 SQVTM, CDR2 ANQGSEA. The CDR3 is 14 residues long. CDR3 region: CSVLDIATNEKLFF. CDR3 DNA: TGCAGCGTCCTTGACATCGCAACTAATGAAAAACTGTTTTTT.

The chain uses TRBV30 and TRBJ2-7; the match to TRBD1 covers 9 bases. Per germline, CDR1 GTSNPN and CDR2 SVGIG (reference sequence). V lost 3 bases to trimming and J lost 3 bases; unmatched junction nucleotides: 12. The CDR3 totals 16 residues. The DNA of the CDR3 is TGTGCCTGGAGGTTGGGGTCCACAGGGGGCTACTACGAGCAGTACTTC. Translated: CAWRLGSTGGYYEQYF.

This chain connects TRBV7-9 to TRBJ2-5; 7 bases map to TRBD1. CDR1 is SEHNR and CDR2 is FQNEAQ in the germline V gene (reference sequence). V was clipped by 3 bases and J by 0 bases; unmatched bases: 13. CDR3 length equals 18 residues. In nucleotides, the CDR3 is TGTGCCAGCAGCTTTAGCCTACGCCGGGACAGCTACCAAGAGACCCAGTACTTC. Translating gives CASSFSLRRDSYQETQYF.

This clone came up a few times. This sequence joins TRBV5-6 and TRBJ1-2; D is unclear. The CDR3 has 14 residues. Per the germline V gene, CDR1 is SGHDT and CDR2 is YYEEEE. The V gene lost 0 bases and the J gene lost 6 bases, with 12 bases spanning the gap. Written as DNA, the CDR3 is TGTGCCAGCAGCTTGGGGAACCAACCCAATGGCTACACCTTC. Protein: CASSLGNQPNGYTF.

A few counts support this clone. The chain has TRBV9 and TRBJ2-3, with 11 bases matching TRBD2. Germline trimming cut 3 bases from V and 2 bases from J; bases unmatched to any gene: 8. The CDR3 is 17 amino acids. The germline CDR1 and CDR2 sequences are SGDLS and YYNGEE. CDR3 residues: CASSAPYSGGATDTQYF. CDR3 nucleotides: TGTGCCAGCAGCGCCCCATATAGCGGGGGGGCCACAGATACGCAGTATTTT.

This clone appeared a few times. The rearrangement links TRBV30 to TRBJ2-1; D is unclear. CDR3 length: 12 residues. Between the trimmed V and J ends, which lost 0 bases and 9 bases, there was a span of 9 bases. Germline V gene data show CDR1 as GTSNPN and CDR2 as SVGIG (reference sequence). CDR3 bases: TGTGCCTGGAGTGTACAGTGGGGTGAGCAGTTCTTC. Translating gives CAWSVQWGEQFF. Looking up the rest from reference TRBV30 and TRBJ2-1 gives the full variable domain: SQTIHQWPATLVQPVGSPLSLECTVEGTSNPNLYWYRQAAGRGLQLLFYSVGIGQISSEVPQNLSASRPQDRQFILSSKKLLLSDSGFYLCAWSVQWGEQFFGPGTRLTVL.

The V and J genes are TRBV30 and TRBJ1-2; D gene ambiguous. V lost 8 bases to trimming and J lost 2 bases, with 18 bases between them. The CDR3 contains 14 residues. In germline, CDR1 is GTSNPN, CDR2 SVGIG (reference sequence). CDR3 loop: CANLGGRRNYGYTF. CDR3 sequence (DNA): TGTGCCAACCTAGGCGGACGGCGAAACTATGGCTACACCTTC.